The TCR beta chain under discussion was sequenced for a study of T cells in Graves' hyperthyroidism and ophthalmopathy. Study-level results: Model predictions of ophthalmopathy came a median about 6.3 months before onset.

TCR beta CDR3 region amplification was performed from RNA transcripts. During a first-round RT-PCR of the TCR CDR3, the HTBI primer set was used. MiXCR, applied by TCRdb to the multiplex PCR reads, yields one record per CDR3 protein. Seen here are 250,000 or so distinct CDR3 sequences, 13% to 15% observed once, and the top ten hold around 30%. Germline CDR1 is MDHEN and CDR2 is SYDVKM. The V end was cut by 2 bases, the J end by 7 bases, with 14 bases between. This CDR3 has 14 residues. Newly diagnosed hyperthyroidism, duration under 2 months, in patients aged 18 to 65. This clonotype appeared many times. The antigen is undetermined.

Sequencing was performed on blood. The source of this sequence is a woman aged 50 to 65 with Graves' hyperthyroidism that later progressed to Graves' ophthalmopathy. The chain recombines TRBV28 with TRBJ1-2; D remains ambiguous. Written as DNA, the CDR3 is TGTGCCAGCAGTTTAGTAGCCGGGGTGTCTGGCTACACCTTC. It is translated as CASSLVAGVSGYTF.